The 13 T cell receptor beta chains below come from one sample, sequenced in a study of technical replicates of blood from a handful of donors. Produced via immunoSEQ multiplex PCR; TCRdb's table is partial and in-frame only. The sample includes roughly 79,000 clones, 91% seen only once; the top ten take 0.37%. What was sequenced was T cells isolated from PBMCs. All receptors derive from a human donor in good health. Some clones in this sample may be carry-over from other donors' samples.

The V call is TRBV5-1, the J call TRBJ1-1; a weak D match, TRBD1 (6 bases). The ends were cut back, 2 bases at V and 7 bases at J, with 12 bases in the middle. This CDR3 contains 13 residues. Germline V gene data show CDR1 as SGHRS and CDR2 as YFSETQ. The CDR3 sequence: CASSFTRGGEAFF. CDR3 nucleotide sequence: TGCGCCAGCAGCTTTACCAGGGGTGGTGAAGCTTTCTTT.

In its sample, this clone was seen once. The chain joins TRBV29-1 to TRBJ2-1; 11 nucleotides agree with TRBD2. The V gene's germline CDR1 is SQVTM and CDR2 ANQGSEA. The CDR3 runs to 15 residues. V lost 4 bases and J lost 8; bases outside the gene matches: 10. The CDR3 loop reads CSVVGTSGAGDEQFF. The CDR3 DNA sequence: TGCAGCGTTGTGGGGACTAGCGGAGCCGGGGATGAGCAGTTCTTC.

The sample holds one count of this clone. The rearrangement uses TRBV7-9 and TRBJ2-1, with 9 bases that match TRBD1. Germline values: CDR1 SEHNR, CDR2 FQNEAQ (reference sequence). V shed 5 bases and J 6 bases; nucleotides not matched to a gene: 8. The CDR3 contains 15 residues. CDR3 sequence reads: CASSTLDRGGNEQFF. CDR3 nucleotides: TGTGCCAGCAGCACCCTGGACAGGGGCGGCAATGAGCAGTTCTTC.

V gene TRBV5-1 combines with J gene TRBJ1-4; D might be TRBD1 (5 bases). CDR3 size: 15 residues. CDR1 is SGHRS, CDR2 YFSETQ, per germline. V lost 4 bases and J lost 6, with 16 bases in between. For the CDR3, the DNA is TGCGCCAGCAGCGTAAGCGGGACGGATGATGAAAAACTGTTTTTT. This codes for CASSVSGTDDEKLFF. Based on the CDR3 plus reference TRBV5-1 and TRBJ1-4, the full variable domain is KAGVTQTPRYLIKTRGQQVTLSCSPISGHRSVSWYQQTPGQGLQFLFEYFSETQRNKGNFPGRFSGRQFSNSRSEMNVSTLELGDSALYLCASSVSGTDDEKLFFGSGTQLSVL.

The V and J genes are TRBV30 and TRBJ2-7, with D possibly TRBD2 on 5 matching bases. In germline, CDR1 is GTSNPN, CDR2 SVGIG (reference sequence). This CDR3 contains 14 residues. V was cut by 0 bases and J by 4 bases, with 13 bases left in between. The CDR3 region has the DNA TGTGCCTGGAGTGTAGGCGGGTTTGAGTACGAGCAGTACTTC. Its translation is CAWSVGGFEYEQYF.

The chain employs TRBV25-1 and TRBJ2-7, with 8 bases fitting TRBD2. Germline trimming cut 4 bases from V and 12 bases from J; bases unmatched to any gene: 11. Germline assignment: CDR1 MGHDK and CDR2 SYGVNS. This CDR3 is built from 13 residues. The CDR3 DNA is TGTGCCAGCAGTGGCCGGGGGGGGATTAACGCGTACTTC. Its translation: CASSGRGGINAYF.

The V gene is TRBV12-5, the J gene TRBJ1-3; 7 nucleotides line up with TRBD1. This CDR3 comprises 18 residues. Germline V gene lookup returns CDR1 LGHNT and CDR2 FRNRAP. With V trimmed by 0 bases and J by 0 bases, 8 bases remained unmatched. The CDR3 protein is CASGLVLGQPTSGNTIYF. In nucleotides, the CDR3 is TGTGCTAGTGGTTTGGTACTGGGACAGCCAACCTCTGGAAACACCATATATTTT.

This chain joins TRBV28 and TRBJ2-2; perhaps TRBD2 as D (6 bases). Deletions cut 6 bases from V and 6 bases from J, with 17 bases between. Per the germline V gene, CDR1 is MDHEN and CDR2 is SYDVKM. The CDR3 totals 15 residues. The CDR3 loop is CASRSRIGEAGELFF. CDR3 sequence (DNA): TGTGCCAGCAGATCCAGGATAGGGGAGGCCGGGGAGCTGTTTTTT.

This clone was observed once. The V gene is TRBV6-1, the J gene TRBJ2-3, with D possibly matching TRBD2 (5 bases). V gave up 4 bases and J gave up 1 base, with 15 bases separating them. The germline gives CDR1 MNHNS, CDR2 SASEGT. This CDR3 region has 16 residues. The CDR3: CASSVGSPVGTDTQYF. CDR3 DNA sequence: TGTGCCAGCAGTGTAGGGAGTCCCGTCGGCACAGATACGCAGTATTTT.

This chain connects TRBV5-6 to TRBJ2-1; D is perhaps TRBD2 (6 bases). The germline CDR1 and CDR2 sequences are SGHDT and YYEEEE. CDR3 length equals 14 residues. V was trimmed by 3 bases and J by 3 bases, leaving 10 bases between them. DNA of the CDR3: TGTGCCAGCAGCTCCGGGACTGACTACAATGAGCAGTTCTTC. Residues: CASSSGTDYNEQFF.

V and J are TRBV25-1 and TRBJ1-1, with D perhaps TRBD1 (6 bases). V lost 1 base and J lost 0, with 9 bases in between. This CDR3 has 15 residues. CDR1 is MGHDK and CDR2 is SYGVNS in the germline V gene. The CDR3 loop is CASSEWGTLNTEAFF. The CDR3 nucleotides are TGTGCCAGCAGTGAATGGGGGACATTGAACACTGAAGCTTTCTTT.

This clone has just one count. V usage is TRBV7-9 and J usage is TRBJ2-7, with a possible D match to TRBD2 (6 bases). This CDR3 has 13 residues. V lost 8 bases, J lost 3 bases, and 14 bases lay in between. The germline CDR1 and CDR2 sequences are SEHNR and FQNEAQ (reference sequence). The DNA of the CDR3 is TGTGCCAGCGGCGTTAGCGGACACTACGAGCAGTACTTC. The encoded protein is CASGVSGHYEQYF.

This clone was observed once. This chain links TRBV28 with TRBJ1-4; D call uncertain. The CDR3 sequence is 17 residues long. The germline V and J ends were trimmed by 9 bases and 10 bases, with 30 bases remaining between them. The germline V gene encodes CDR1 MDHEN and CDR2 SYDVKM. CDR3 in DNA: TGTGCCAGTATCTCCAGTTTGGGATACCCGCCGGCGGGAAAACTGTTTTTT. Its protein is CASISSLGYPPAGKLFF.